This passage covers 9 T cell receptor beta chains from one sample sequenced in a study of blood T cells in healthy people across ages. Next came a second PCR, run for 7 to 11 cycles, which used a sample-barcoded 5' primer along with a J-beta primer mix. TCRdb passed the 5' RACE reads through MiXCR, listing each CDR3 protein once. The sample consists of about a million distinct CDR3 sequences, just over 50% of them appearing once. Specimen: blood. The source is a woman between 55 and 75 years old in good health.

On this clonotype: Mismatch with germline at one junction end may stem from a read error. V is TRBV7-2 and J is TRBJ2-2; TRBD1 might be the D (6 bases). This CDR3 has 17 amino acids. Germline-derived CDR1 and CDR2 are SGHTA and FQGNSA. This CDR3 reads CASSGNSGTKNTGEPFF. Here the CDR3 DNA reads TGTGCCAGCAGCGGTAATTCCGGGACAAAGAACACCGGGGAGCCGTTTTTT. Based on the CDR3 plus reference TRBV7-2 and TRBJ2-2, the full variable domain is GAGVSQSPSNKVTEKGKDVELRCDPISGHTALYWYRQSLGQGLEFLIYFQGNSAPDKSGLPSDRFSAERTGGSVSTLTIQRTQQEDSAVYLCASSGNSGTKNTGEPFFGEGSRLTVL.

The CDR3 sequence is CASSLAQAGAYEQYF. CDR3 sequence (DNA): TGTGCCAGCAGCTTAGCACAGGCTGGAGCCTACGAGCAGTACTTC. The rearrangement joins TRBV7-9 to TRBJ2-7; D is perhaps TRBD1 (5 bases). V was pared by 0 bases and J by 2 bases, with 11 bases between. The CDR3 sequence is 15 residues long. Germline values: CDR1 SEHNR, CDR2 FQNEAQ (reference sequence).

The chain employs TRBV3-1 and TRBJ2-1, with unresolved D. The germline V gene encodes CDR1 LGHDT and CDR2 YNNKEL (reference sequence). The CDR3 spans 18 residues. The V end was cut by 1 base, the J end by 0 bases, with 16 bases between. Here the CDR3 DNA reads TGTGCCAGCAGCCAAGCCTCCCCTTTACGTTCCTCCTACAATGAGCAGTTCTTC. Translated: CASSQASPLRSSYNEQFF.

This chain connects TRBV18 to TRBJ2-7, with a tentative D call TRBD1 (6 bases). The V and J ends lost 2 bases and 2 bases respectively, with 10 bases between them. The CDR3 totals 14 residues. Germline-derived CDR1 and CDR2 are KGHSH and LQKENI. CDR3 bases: TGTGCCAGCTCACCAAACCAGGGGACCTACGAGCAGTACTTC. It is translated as CASSPNQGTYEQYF.

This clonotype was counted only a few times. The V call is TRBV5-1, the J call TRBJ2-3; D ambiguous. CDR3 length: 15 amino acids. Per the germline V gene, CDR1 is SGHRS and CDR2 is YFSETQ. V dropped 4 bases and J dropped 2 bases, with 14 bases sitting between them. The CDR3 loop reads CASSRLGSATDTQYF. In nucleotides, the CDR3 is TGCGCCAGCAGCCGTCTAGGATCTGCCACAGATACGCAGTATTTT.

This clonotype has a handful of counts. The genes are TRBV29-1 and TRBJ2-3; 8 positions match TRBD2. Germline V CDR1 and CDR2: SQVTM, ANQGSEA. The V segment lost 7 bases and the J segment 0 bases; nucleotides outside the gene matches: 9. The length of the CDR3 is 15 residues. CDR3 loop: CSAPEPGGSTDTQYF. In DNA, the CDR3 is TGCAGCGCTCCCGAGCCGGGAGGGAGCACAGATACGCAGTATTTT.

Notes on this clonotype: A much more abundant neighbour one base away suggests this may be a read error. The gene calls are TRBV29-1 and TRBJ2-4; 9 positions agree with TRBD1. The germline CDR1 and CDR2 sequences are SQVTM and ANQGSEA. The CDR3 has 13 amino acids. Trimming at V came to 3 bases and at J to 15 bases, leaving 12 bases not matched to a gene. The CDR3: CSVEGQGLYERYF. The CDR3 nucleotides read TGCAGCGTTGAGGGACAGGGTCTGTACGAGCGGTACTTC. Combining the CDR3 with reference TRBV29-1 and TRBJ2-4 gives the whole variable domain SAVISQKPSRDICQRGTSLTIQCQVDSQVTMMFWYRQQPGQSLTLIATANQGSEATYESGFVIDKFPISRPNLTFSTLTVSNMSPEDSSIYLCSVEGQGLYERYFGAGTRLSVL.

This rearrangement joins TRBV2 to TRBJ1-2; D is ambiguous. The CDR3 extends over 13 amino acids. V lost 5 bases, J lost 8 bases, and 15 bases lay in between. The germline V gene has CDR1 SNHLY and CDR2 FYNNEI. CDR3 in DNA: TGTGCCAGCAGTAGTATAGAAGGGTCCGGCTACACCTTC. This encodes CASSSIEGSGYTF.

In DNA form, the CDR3 reads TGTGCCAGCAGCGCGGACAGGGAGGGCGAAGAGACCCAGTACTTC. It is translated as CASSADREGEETQYF. The rearrangement links TRBV7-7 to TRBJ2-4, with D possibly matching TRBD1 (8 bases). The better agreement between TRBJ2-5 and the DNA end casts doubt on the J call. Germline V CDR1 and CDR2: SSHAT, FNYEAQ (reference sequence). The CDR3 loop spans 15 amino acids.